The T cell receptor (beta chain) described here comes from a study of blood T cells in healthy people across ages (dated by TCRdb to between 2015 and 2017). With regard to the full study: In model experiments, template switching captured about one uniquely barcoded TCR beta cDNA molecule for every two T cells. The study measured age-related changes in TCR beta repertoire diversity using deep sequencing normalized with unique cDNA molecular identifiers. To avoid experimental bias, donors of different ages were spread randomly across the sequencing lanes. For two donors (one aged 18 to 30 and one aged 80 or older), the study analyzed two additional independent replicas of 1 million unique cDNA reads from the same blood draw. The donors were split into four age groups: young (average 16 years), middle-aged (39), aged (more than 60) and long-lived (about 82).

Results and caveats for the whole study, not just this receptor: Observed TCR beta diversity per million T cells fell roughly linearly with age, and a significant reduction was already apparent by age approximately 41. There was a strong correlation between observed TCR beta diversity and the percentage of naive T cells measured by flow cytometry. Total diversity estimates from one million sequenced T cells were considered lower bounds and underestimates. Compared with the aged group, the long-lived group had more naive CD4+ T cells, fewer expanded clones and increased TCR diversity, suggesting age selection. Donor CMV infection status was unknown, potentially confounding age-related changes in expanded clonotypes. Bulk unsorted PBMC profiling prevented conclusive comparison of naive and antigen-experienced compartments.

Libraries were built with 5' RACE. The sequencer listed for this sample is Illumina HiSeq 2500. A second PCR of roughly 6 to 11 cycles was run with a J-beta primer mix and a sample-barcoded 5' primer. A template-switch 5' adaptor carrying 12 random nucleotides introduced a unique molecular identifier onto each TCR beta cDNA molecule. Each sample yielded at least 3 million CDR3-containing paired-end reads. The Mint cDNA synthesis kit, primed by a TRBC-specific oligonucleotide, was used to synthesize first-strand cDNA from all RNA. Following uracil-DNA glycosylase treatment, all cDNA underwent a first 18-cycle PCR with the universal primers M1SS and BC2_uni_R. In the authors' own workflow: Each sample was normalized by randomly selecting 1 million high-quality reads, each carrying a distinct molecular identifier. Instead of being binned into consensus sequences, reads with shared molecular identifiers were discarded. MiTCR, with a Q25 quality threshold and the strictest error-elimination algorithm, was used for CDR3 identification, clonotype clustering and error correction. A nonparametric unseen species model with Euler transformation was used to estimate lower-bound total TCR beta diversity. TCRdb trimmed the raw reads at Q25, called clones with MiXCR and kept productive beta chains. Rows with a matching CDR3 protein are joined into one entry that keeps the most common DNA and genes. The V and J calls and clone size come from TCRdb's table, not from the authors' own analysis. The table for this sample lists 800,000 to 950,000 distinct CDR3 sequences; 35% to 40% of them were counted only once. 13% of the sample rests with the top ten.

A word on this clonotype: Its antigen is currently not known. Mismatch with germline at one junction end may stem from a read error.

The CDR3 covers 15 residues, taking in both the cysteine and the phenylalanine. CDR3 DNA only is kept here, 45 bases in frame from base 1. As encoded in the germline V gene (reference sequence), CDR1 is LGHDT while CDR2 is YNNKEL. The 39 donors, aged about 6 to 100 years, were systemically healthy Caucasian individuals from Russia. Around 10 milliliters of peripheral blood were drawn from each donor into EDTA-treated Vacutainer tubes. Ficoll-Paque density-gradient centrifugation was used to isolate PBMCs, with at least 6.5 million per sample. Total RNA was extracted from PBMCs with Trizol reagent, with at least 5 micrograms obtained per sample. For every donor, flow cytometry on a PBMC aliquot measured the percentage of naive CD45RAhigh/CD27high T cells.

The receptor was isolated from a man between 18 and 29 years old in good health. The sequencing sample was made of blood. The chain links TRBV3-1 with TRBJ2-3, with the D gene not confidently named. The CDR3 protein sequence reads: CAGSQGWISTDTQYF. In nucleotide form, the sequence is TGTGCCGGCAGCCAAGGGTGGATTAGCACAGATACGCAGTATTTT.